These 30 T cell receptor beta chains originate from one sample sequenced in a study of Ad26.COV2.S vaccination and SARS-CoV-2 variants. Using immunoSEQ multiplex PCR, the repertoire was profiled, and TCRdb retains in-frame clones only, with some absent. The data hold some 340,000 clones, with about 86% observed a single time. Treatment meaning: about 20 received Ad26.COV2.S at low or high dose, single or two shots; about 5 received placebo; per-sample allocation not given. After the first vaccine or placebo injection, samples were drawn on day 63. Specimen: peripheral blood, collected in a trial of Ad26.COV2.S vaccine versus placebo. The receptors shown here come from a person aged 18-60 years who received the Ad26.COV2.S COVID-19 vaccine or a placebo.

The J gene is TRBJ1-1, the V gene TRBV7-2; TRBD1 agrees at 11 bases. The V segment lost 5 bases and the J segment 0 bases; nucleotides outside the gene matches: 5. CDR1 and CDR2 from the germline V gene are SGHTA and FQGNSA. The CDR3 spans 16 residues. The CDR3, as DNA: TGTGCCAGCAGCACTTGGACAGGGGGCGTGAACACTGAAGCTTTCTTT. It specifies CASSTWTGGVNTEAFF.

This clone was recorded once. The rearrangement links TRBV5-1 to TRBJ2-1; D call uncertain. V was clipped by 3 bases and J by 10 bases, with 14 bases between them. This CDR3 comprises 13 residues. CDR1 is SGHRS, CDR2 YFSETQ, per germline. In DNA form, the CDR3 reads TGCGCCAGCAGCTCTAGAGACGCGACGGAGCAGTTCTTC. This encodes CASSSRDATEQFF.

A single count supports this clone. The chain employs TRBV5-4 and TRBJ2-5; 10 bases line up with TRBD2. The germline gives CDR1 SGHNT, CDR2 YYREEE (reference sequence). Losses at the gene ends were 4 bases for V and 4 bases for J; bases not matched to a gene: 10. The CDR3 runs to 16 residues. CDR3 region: CASSNWPAGGSETQYF. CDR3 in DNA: TGTGCCAGCAGCAACTGGCCAGCGGGGGGGTCAGAGACCCAGTACTTC.

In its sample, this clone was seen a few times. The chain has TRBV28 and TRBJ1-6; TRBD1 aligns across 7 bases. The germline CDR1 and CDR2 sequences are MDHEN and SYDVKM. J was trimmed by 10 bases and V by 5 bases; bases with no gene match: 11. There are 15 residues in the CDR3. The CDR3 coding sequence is TGTGCCAGCAGTCGCCTTGACAGGGACTCATCACCCCTCCACTTT. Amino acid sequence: CASSRLDRDSSPLHF. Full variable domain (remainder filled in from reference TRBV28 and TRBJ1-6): DVKVTQSSRYLVKRTGEKVFLECVQDMDHENMFWYRQDPGLGLRLIYFSYDVKMKEKGDIPEGYSVSREKKERFSLILESASTNQTSMYLCASSRLDRDSSPLHFGNGTRLTVT.

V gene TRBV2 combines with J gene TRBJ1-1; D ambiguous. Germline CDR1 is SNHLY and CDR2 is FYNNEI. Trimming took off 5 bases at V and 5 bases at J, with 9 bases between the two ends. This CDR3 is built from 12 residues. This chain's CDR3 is CASSPGWTEAFF. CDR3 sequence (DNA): TGTGCCAGCAGTCCCGGATGGACTGAAGCTTTCTTT.

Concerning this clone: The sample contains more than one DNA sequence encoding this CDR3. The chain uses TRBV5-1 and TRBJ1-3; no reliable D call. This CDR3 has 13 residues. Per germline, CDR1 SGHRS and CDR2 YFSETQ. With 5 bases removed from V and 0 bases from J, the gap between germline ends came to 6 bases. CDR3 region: CASRESSGNTIYF. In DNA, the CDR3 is TGCGCCAGCAGGGAGAGCTCTGGAAACACCATATATTTT. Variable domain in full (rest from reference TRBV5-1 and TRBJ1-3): KAGVTQTPRYLIKTRGQQVTLSCSPISGHRSVSWYQQTPGQGLQFLFEYFSETQRNKGNFPGRFSGRQFSNSRSEMNVSTLELGDSALYLCASRESSGNTIYFGEGSWLTVV.

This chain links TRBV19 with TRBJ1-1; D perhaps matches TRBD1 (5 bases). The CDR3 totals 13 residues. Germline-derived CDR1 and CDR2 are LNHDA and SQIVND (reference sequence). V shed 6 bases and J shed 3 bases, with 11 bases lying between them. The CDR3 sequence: CASSTGTDTEAFF. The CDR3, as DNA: TGTGCCAGTAGCACCGGGACGGACACTGAAGCTTTCTTT.

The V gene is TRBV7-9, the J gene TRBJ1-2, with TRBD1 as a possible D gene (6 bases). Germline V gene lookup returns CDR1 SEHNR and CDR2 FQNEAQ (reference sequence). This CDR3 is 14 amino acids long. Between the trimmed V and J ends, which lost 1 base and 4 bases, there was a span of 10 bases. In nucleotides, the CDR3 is TGTGCCAGCAGCTTAGGACAGGCTCTCTATGGCTACACCTTC. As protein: CASSLGQALYGYTF.

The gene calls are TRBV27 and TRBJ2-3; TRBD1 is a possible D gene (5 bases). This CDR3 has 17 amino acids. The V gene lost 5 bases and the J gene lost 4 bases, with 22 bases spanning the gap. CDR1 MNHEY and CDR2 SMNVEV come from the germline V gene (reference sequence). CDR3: CASSPPRLRKGADTQYF. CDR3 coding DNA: TGTGCCAGCAGTCCCCCCCGGTTGCGGAAAGGGGCAGATACGCAGTATTTT.

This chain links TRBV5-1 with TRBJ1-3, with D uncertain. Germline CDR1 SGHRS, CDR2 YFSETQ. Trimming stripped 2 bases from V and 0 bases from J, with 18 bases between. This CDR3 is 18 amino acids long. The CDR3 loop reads CASSFGFKERPSGNTIYF. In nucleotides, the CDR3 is TGCGCCAGCAGCTTCGGGTTTAAGGAACGGCCCTCTGGAAACACCATATATTTT. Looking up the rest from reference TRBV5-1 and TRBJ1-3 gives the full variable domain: KAGVTQTPRYLIKTRGQQVTLSCSPISGHRSVSWYQQTPGQGLQFLFEYFSETQRNKGNFPGRFSGRQFSNSRSEMNVSTLELGDSALYLCASSFGFKERPSGNTIYFGEGSWLTVV.

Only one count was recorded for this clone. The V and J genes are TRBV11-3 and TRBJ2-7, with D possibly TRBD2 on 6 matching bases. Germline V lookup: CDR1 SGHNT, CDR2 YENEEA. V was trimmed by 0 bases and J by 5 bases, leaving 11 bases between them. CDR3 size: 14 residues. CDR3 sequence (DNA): TGTGCCAGCAGCTTAGATGGGGACTTGGACGAGCAGTACTTC. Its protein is CASSLDGDLDEQYF.

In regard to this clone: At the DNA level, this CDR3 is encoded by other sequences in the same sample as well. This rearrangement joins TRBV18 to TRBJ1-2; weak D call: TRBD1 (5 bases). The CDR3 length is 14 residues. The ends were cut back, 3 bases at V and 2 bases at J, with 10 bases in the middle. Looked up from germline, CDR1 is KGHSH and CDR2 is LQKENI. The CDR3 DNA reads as TGTGCCAGCTCACCTCCGGGGGGGAACTATGGCTACACCTTC. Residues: CASSPPGGNYGYTF.

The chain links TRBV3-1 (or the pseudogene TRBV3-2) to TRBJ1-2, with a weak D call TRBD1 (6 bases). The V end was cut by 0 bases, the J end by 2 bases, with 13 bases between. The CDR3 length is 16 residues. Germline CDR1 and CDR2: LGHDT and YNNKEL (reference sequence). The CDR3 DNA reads TGTGCCAGCAGCCAAGATCCTCGGGGGGCCAACTATGGCTACACCTTC. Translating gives CASSQDPRGANYGYTF.

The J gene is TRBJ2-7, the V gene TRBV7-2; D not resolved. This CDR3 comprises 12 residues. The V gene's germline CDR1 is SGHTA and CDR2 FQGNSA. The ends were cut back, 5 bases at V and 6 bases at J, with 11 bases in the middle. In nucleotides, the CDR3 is TGTGCCAGCAGCCCGTCGGCCGGCGAGCAGTACTTC. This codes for CASSPSAGEQYF.

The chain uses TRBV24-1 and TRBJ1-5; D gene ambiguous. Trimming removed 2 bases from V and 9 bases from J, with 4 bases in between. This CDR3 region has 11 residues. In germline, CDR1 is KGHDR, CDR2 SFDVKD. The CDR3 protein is CATSDYLPQHF. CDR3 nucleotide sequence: TGTGCCACCAGTGATTATTTGCCCCAGCATTTT.

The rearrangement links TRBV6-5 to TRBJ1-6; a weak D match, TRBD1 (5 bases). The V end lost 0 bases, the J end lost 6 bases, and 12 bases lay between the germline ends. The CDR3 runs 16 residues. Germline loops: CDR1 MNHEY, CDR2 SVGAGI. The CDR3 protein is CASSYSIPGTNSPLHF. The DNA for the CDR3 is TGTGCCAGCAGTTACTCGATACCAGGGACTAATTCACCCCTCCACTTT.

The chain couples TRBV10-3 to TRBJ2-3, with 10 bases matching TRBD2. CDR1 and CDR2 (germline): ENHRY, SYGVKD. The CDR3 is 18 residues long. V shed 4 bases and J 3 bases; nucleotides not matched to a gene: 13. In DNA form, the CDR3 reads TGTGCCATCAGTGCCGGGAGCGGGGGGGCCCGGGCTACAGATACGCAGTATTTT. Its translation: CAISAGSGGARATDTQYF.

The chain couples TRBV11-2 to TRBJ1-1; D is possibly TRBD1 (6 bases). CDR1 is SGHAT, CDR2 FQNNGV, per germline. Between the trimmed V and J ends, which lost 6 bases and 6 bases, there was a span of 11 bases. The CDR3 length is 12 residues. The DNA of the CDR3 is TGTGCCAGCAGACCTCAGGGGCCTGAAGCTTTCTTT. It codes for CASRPQGPEAFF.

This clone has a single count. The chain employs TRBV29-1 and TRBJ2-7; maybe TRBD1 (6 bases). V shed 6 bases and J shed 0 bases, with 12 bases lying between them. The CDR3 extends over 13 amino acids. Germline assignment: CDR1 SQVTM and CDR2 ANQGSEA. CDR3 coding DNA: TGCAGCGTGGACAGTCCGAGCTCCTACGAGCAGTACTTC. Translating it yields CSVDSPSSYEQYF.

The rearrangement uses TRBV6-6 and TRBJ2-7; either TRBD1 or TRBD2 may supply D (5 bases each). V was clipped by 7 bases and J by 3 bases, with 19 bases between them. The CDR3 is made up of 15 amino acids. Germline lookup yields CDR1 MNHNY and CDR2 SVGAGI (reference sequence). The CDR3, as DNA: TGTGCCAGCACCGGGACCGGAGCTAGTTACTACGAGCAGTACTTC. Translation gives CASTGTGASYYEQYF.

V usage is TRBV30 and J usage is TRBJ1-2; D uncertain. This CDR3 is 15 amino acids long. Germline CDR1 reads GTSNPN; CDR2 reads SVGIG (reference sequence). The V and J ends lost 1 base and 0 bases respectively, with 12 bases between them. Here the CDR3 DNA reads TGTGCCTGGAGTGCTTTAGGACCCGCTAACTATGGCTACACCTTC. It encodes CAWSALGPANYGYTF.

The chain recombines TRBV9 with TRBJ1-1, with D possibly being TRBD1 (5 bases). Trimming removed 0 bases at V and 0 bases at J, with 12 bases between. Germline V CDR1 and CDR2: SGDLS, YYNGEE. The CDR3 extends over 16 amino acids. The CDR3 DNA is TGTGCCAGCAGCGTAGCTCCAAGGGGAGTGAACACTGAAGCTTTCTTT. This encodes CASSVAPRGVNTEAFF. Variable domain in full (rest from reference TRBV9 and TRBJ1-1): DSGVTQTPKHLITATGQRVTLRCSPRSGDLSVYWYQQSLDQGLQFLIQYYNGEERAKGNILERFSAQQFPDLHSELNLSSLELGDSALYFCASSVAPRGVNTEAFFGQGTRLTVV.

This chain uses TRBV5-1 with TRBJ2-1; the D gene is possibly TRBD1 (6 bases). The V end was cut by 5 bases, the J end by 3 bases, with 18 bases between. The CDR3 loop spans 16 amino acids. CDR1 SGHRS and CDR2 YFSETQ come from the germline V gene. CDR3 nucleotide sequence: TGCGCCAGCAGGCCACAGACCGGGACACTCTACAATGAGCAGTTCTTC. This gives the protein CASRPQTGTLYNEQFF.

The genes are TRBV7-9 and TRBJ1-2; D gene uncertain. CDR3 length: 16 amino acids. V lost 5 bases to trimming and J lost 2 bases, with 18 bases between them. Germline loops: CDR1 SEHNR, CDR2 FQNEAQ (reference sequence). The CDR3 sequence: CASSGHPMTLNYGYTF. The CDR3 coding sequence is TGTGCCAGCAGCGGGCATCCCATGACCCTGAACTATGGCTACACCTTC.

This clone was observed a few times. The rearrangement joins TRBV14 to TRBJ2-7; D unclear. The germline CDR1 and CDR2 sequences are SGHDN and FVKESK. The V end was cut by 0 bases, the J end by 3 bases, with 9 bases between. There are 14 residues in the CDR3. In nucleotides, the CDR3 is TGTGCCAGCAGCCAAGACCGGGTCGACTACGAGCAGTACTTC. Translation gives CASSQDRVDYEQYF.

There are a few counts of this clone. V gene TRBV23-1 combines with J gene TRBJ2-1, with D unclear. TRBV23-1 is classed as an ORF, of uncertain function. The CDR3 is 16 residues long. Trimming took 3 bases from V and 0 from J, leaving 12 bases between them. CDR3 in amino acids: CASSHHRRSSYNEQFF. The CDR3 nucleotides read TGCGCCAGCAGTCATCACCGACGTAGCTCCTACAATGAGCAGTTCTTC.

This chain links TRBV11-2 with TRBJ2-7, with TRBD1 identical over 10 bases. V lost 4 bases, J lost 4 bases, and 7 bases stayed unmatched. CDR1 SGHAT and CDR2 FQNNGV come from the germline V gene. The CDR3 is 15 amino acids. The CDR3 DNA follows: TGTGCCAGCAGCTCCTTCCGGGACAGGGGTTACGAGCAGTACTTC. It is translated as CASSSFRDRGYEQYF.

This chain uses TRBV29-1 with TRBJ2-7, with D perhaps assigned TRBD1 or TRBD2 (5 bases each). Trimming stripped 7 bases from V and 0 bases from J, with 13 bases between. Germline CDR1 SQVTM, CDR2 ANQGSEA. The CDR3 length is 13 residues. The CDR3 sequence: CSARDRSSYEQYF. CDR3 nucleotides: TGCAGCGCCCGGGACCGGAGCTCCTACGAGCAGTACTTC.

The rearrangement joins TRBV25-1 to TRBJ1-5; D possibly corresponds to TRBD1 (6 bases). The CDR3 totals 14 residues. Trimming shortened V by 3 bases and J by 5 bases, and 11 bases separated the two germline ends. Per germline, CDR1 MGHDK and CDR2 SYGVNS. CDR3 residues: CASSDGGADQPQHF. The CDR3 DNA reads TGTGCCAGCAGTGATGGGGGGGCGGATCAGCCCCAGCATTTT.

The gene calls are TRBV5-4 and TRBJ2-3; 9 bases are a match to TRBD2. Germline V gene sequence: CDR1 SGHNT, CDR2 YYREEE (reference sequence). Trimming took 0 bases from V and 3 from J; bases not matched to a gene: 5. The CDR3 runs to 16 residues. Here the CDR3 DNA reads TGTGCCAGCAGCTTGGTTAGCGGGGGAAGTACAGATACGCAGTATTTT. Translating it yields CASSLVSGGSTDTQYF.